Below, one T cell receptor beta chain is given with its context. Antigen specificity is unknown. These donors, healthy bone marrow donors, were studied. PCR employed 60 Vbeta and 13 Jbeta primers. Sequenced by immunoSEQ multiplex PCR; TCRdb stores in-frame clones only, minus some. Among more than 95,000 clones listed, 78% were seen once. This sample stems from a study of cytomegalovirus exposure and HLA in healthy donors. General observations from the study: Available immune exposure information covered CMV serostatus only.

The clonotype was recovered from a man aged 25-40 years in good health and CMV-seropositive. Sequencing was performed on PBMCs.

CDR3 in amino acids: CACRPTSGRWGETQYF. CDR3 coding DNA: TGTGCCTGTCGACCGACTAGCGGGAGATGGGGGGAGACCCAGTACTTC. The chain links TRBV30 to TRBJ2-5; 12 positions agree with TRBD2. Trimming cost V 6 bases and J 5 bases; bases outside gene matches: 13. The CDR3 has 16 amino acids. Germline loops: CDR1 GTSNPN, CDR2 SVGIG (reference sequence).